Listed here are 20 T cell receptor beta chains from one sample, sequenced in a study of blood T cell repertoires in COVID-19. Profiled with immunoSEQ multiplex PCR; TCRdb holds only in-frame clones, not every one. Of 120,000 or so clones in the sample, about four fifths were seen once. The sequenced material came from peripheral blood. The source is an elderly man with active or convalescent COVID-19.

The V gene is TRBV9, the J gene TRBJ2-3, with D possibly being TRBD2 (7 bases). CDR3 size: 15 residues. V was shortened by 3 bases and J by 1 base, with 12 bases between the two germline ends. Germline loops: CDR1 SGDLS, CDR2 YYNGEE. CDR3 sequence reads: CASSGAGAGTDTQYF. DNA of the CDR3: TGTGCCAGCAGCGGGGCGGGGGCCGGCACAGATACGCAGTATTTT.

The chain couples TRBV12-3 or TRBV12-4 to TRBJ2-7; no firm D call. V was pared by 7 bases and J by 0 bases, with 4 bases between. The CDR3 runs to 11 residues. CDR3 DNA: TGTGCCAGCACTAACTCCTACGAGCAGTACTTC. Translation gives CASTNSYEQYF.

The rearrangement joins TRBV7-8 to TRBJ2-5; TRBD2 matches at 9 bases. The germline V gene has CDR1 SGHVS and CDR2 FQNEAQ. The CDR3 is 16 residues long. V shed 2 bases and J 1 base; nucleotides not matched to a gene: 5. CDR3 sequence reads: CASSLRIAGVQETQYF. The CDR3 DNA reads as TGTGCCAGCAGCTTAAGGATAGCGGGGGTCCAAGAGACCCAGTACTTC.

The chain is built from TRBV7-2 and TRBJ2-7, with 8 bases identical to TRBD2. This CDR3 comprises 15 residues. Trimming took 0 bases from V and 4 from J; bases not matched to a gene: 5. The germline gives CDR1 SGHTA, CDR2 FQGNSA. The CDR3 sequence is CASSLAGLDAYEQYF. DNA of the CDR3: TGTGCCAGCAGCTTAGCGGGACTAGATGCTTACGAGCAGTACTTC.

The chain joins TRBV5-4 to TRBJ1-2, with D perhaps matching TRBD1 (5 bases). CDR3 length equals 16 residues. V shed 4 bases and J shed 0 bases, with 16 bases lying between them. Germline loops: CDR1 SGHNT, CDR2 YYREEE (reference sequence). The CDR3 here is CASSRWGGGANYGYTF. The CDR3 DNA is TGTGCCAGCAGCCGGTGGGGGGGAGGGGCTAACTATGGCTACACCTTC.

The rearrangement uses TRBV6-5 and TRBJ2-7; 9 nucleotides line up with TRBD2. This CDR3 contains 14 residues. Germline CDR1 is MNHEY and CDR2 is SVGAGI. With V trimmed by 6 bases and J by 6 bases, 9 bases remained unmatched. DNA for the CDR3: TGTGCCAGCAGCTCGGGACTAGCCGGCCCCGAGCAGTACTTC. Amino acid sequence: CASSSGLAGPEQYF.

The chain employs TRBV6-2 or TRBV6-3 and TRBJ2-3, with 11 bases that match TRBD2. V lost 2 bases, J lost 10 bases, and 20 bases stayed unmatched. Per germline, CDR1 MNHEY and CDR2 SVGEGT. This CDR3 comprises 19 residues. In DNA, the CDR3 is TGTGCCAGCAGTTACCCCTACCTACCTAGCGGGGGGACAAGAAAGTCGCAGTATTTT. Its protein is CASSYPYLPSGGTRKSQYF.

The chain joins TRBV7-3 to TRBJ2-3, with 11 bases lining up with TRBD1. Germline V gives CDR1 SGHTA, CDR2 FQGTGA. V lost 4 bases and J lost 0; bases outside the gene matches: 3. CDR3 length equals 16 residues. CDR3 sequence: CASSSGTGGSTDTQYF. CDR3 coding DNA: TGTGCCAGCAGCTCAGGGACAGGGGGAAGCACAGATACGCAGTATTTT.

The chain links TRBV2 to TRBJ1-2, with 8 bases aligning to TRBD1. Germline CDR1 reads SNHLY; CDR2 reads FYNNEI. The trim removed 8 bases at V and 7 bases at J, leaving 6 bases unmatched. The CDR3 totals 12 residues. CDR3 amino acids: CASHDRGRGYTF. For the CDR3, the DNA is TGTGCCAGCCACGACAGGGGTCGTGGCTACACCTTC.

This chain joins TRBV2 and TRBJ2-1, with D perhaps TRBD2 (6 bases). The CDR3 has 14 amino acids. Germline V lookup: CDR1 SNHLY, CDR2 FYNNEI. The V end was cut by 3 bases, the J end by 9 bases, with 15 bases between. The DNA of the CDR3 is TGTGCCAGCAGTGAGGTGGGGGGTTGGGGTGAGCAGTTCTTC. It is translated as CASSEVGGWGEQFF. Full variable domain (missing parts from reference TRBV2 and TRBJ2-1): EPEVTQTPSHQVTQMGQEVILRCVPISNHLYFYWYRQILGQKVEFLVSFYNNEISEKSEIFDDQFSVERPDGSNFTLKIRSTKLEDSAMYFCASSEVGGWGEQFFGPGTRLTVL.

The chain carries TRBV6-5 and TRBJ2-7, with 10 bases identical to TRBD1. Trimming at V came to 5 bases and at J to 3 bases, leaving 7 bases not matched to a gene. CDR1 and CDR2 from the germline V gene are MNHEY and SVGAGI. The CDR3 length is 15 residues. Here the CDR3 DNA reads TGTGCCAGCAGTACCCGGGACAGGGGTTACTACGAGCAGTACTTC. The encoded protein is CASSTRDRGYYEQYF.

Turning to this clone: The sample contains more than one DNA sequence encoding this CDR3. The chain joins TRBV27 to TRBJ2-7; 10 nucleotides align to TRBD1. CDR1 is MNHEY and CDR2 is SMNVEV in the germline V gene (reference sequence). V lost 5 bases to trimming and J lost 3 bases; unmatched junction nucleotides: 4. This CDR3 is 14 amino acids long. CDR3 in amino acids: CASSPRTGGYEQYF. CDR3 nucleotide sequence: TGTGCCAGCAGTCCCCGGACAGGGGGCTACGAGCAGTACTTC.

This chain connects TRBV27 to TRBJ2-7, with 8 bases identical to TRBD1. The V gene's germline CDR1 is MNHEY and CDR2 SMNVEV (reference sequence). The J segment lost 3 bases and the V segment lost 6 bases, leaving 10 bases of the junction unmatched. The CDR3 loop spans 15 amino acids. CDR3 coding DNA: TGTGCCAGCAGCGAAAGGACAGGGAACCACTACGAGCAGTACTTC. This sequence encodes CASSERTGNHYEQYF.

The chain's CDR3 is CSVGRTGGLEQYF. CDR3 sequence (DNA): TGCAGCGTTGGTAGGACAGGGGGCCTCGAGCAGTACTTC. This sequence joins TRBV29-1 and TRBJ2-7; 11 bases fit TRBD1. Germline V gives CDR1 SQVTM, CDR2 ANQGSEA. The CDR3 has 13 amino acids. V was pared by 4 bases and J by 6 bases, with 5 bases of the junction left unmatched.

V and J are TRBV3-1 (or the pseudogene TRBV3-2) and TRBJ2-7; D might be TRBD2 (6 bases). Germline V gene lookup returns CDR1 LGHDT and CDR2 YNNKEL (reference sequence). The V end was cut by 3 bases, the J end by 0 bases, with 9 bases between. The CDR3 contains 14 residues. CDR3 residues: CASSHTGVSYEQYF. CDR3 sequence (DNA): TGTGCCAGCAGCCATACGGGGGTCTCCTACGAGCAGTACTTC.

The V and J genes are TRBV7-9 and TRBJ2-1, with 7 bases matching TRBD2. CDR1 is SEHNR, CDR2 FQNEAQ, per germline (reference sequence). The CDR3 has 13 amino acids. Trimming at V came to 1 base and at J to 12 bases, leaving 6 bases not matched to a gene. The DNA of the CDR3 is TGTGCCAGCAGCTTAGAGGACGGGGGGTCGCAGTTCTTC. It encodes CASSLEDGGSQFF.

The V and J genes are TRBV7-2 and TRBJ2-4; 15 positions match TRBD2. Trimming took 4 bases from V and 0 from J; bases not matched to a gene: 7. There are 19 residues in the CDR3. The germline CDR1 and CDR2 sequences are SGHTA and FQGNSA. CDR3 bases: TGTGCCAGCAGCTCCCCAGGACTAGCGGGGGGGCTAGCCAAAAACATTCAGTACTTC. This codes for CASSSPGLAGGLAKNIQYF.

The chain carries TRBV21-1 and TRBJ1-4; the table's TRBD1 call for D was not verified on the DNA. TRBV21-1 is noted as a pseudogene. This CDR3 is 13 amino acids long. CDR3 coding DNA: TGTGCCAGCAGCAAAGTAGGGGGTGAAAAACTGTTTTTT. Translating gives CASSKVGGEKLFF.

The chain employs TRBV9 and TRBJ1-1; D may be TRBD1 (5 bases). Germline CDR1 and CDR2: SGDLS and YYNGEE. V was pared by 0 bases and J by 6 bases, with 15 bases between. This CDR3 contains 15 residues. CDR3 DNA: TGTGCCAGCAGCGTAGTAACCTACGGGGGGTCTGAAGCTTTCTTT. It translates to CASSVVTYGGSEAFF.

The chain joins TRBV7-2 to TRBJ2-2; TRBD2 might be the D (6 bases). The length of the CDR3 is 17 residues. Germline CDR1 is SGHTA and CDR2 is FQGNSA. V was pared by 5 bases and J by 3 bases, with 19 bases between. This CDR3 reads CASSPHRGGVDTGELFF. The CDR3 DNA reads TGTGCCAGCAGCCCCCACCGGGGCGGGGTGGACACCGGGGAGCTGTTTTTT.